This paragraph covers one TCR beta chain sequence. As yet, its antigen is unknown. Germline assignment: CDR1 KGHSH and CDR2 LQKENI. The CDR3 has 14 residues. V was trimmed by 2 bases and J by 7 bases, leaving 11 bases between them. This sample is drawn from a study of cytomegalovirus exposure and HLA in healthy donors. Whole-study findings and limits: In a later analysis, donors in an Asian-associated ancestry cluster reportedly had fewer N-insertions in productive TCRs than the cohort mean.

13 Jbeta primers and 60 Vbeta primers were used for the PCR. The data were produced by immunoSEQ multiplex PCR, yet TCRdb's version contains in-frame clones alone and is incomplete. This table lists 100,000 to 150,000 clones. The sequenced sample consisted of PBMCs. The chain has TRBV18 and TRBJ1-4, with D tentatively TRBD1 (5 bases). The TCR was taken from a man younger than 35 in good health and CMV-seronegative. Here the CDR3 DNA reads TGTGCCAGCTCACCAACAACGGGGGGTGAAAAACTGTTTTTT. Its translation is CASSPTTGGEKLFF.